The 28 T cell receptor beta chains below were found in one sample sequenced in a study of blood T cells in healthy people across ages. Together with a sample-barcoded 5' primer, a J-beta primer mix was included in a second PCR lasting about 7 to 11 cycles. One entry per CDR3 protein, called by TCRdb with MiXCR from the 5' RACE reads. Of around 1,900,000 distinct CDR3 sequences listed, roughly 43% are singletons. The sequenced sample consisted of blood. The receptors stem from a human donor in good health.

The chain uses TRBV11-2 and TRBJ2-7; D unclear. V gave up 0 bases and J gave up 4 bases, with 16 bases separating them. CDR1 and CDR2 (germline): SGHAT, FQNNGV. The CDR3 extends over 16 amino acids. CDR3 region: CASSLDYGLIPYEQYF. The CDR3 nucleotides are TGTGCCAGCAGCTTAGATTACGGGCTCATTCCGTACGAGCAGTACTTC.

This clonotype was seen more than once but under ten times. CDR3 coding DNA: TGTGCCAGCAGGAGGGAGGGAGGGTGGACGAACACTGAAGCTTTCTTT. It yields the protein CASRREGGWTNTEAFF. The chain combines TRBV2 with TRBJ1-1; no clear D gene. The germline CDR1 and CDR2 sequences are SNHLY and FYNNEI. The CDR3 has 16 residues. V was pared by 6 bases and J by 1 base, with 18 bases between.

The chain uses TRBV20-1 and TRBJ2-1, with 8 positions matching TRBD2. Per germline, CDR1 DFQATT and CDR2 SNEGSKA (reference sequence). The CDR3 extends over 17 amino acids. J lost 10 bases, V lost 0 bases, and 17 bases had no gene match. CDR3: CSARDLTGTSVGQEQFF. CDR3 nucleotide sequence: TGCAGTGCTAGAGATCTGACCGGGACTAGTGTAGGGCAGGAGCAGTTCTTC.

As to this clonotype: At one end the junction does not follow the germline gene, possibly because of a read error. V usage is TRBV5-1 and J usage is TRBJ2-6; D is perhaps TRBD1 (6 bases). CDR3 length: 16 amino acids. Germline V gene lookup returns CDR1 SGHRS and CDR2 YFSETQ. The CDR3 loop reads CASSYQGNSGVNVLTF. The DNA for the CDR3 is TGCGCCAGCAGTTACCAGGGGAACTCTGGGGTCAACGTCCTGACTTTC.

The rearrangement joins TRBV27 to TRBJ2-5; 8 positions agree with TRBD1. The ends lost 5 bases at V and 2 bases at J; junction bases unmatched: 10. The CDR3 totals 16 residues. The germline V gene encodes CDR1 MNHEY and CDR2 SMNVEV (reference sequence). Here the CDR3 DNA reads TGTGCCAGCAGTCTAGACTACGGACAGGGTCAAGAGACCCAGTACTTC. As protein: CASSLDYGQGQETQYF.

This clonotype was found a few times. This rearrangement joins TRBV19 to TRBJ2-7; D unclear. Trimming left V 7 bases short and J 6 bases short, with 16 bases between. Germline CDR1 LNHDA, CDR2 SQIVND (reference sequence). The CDR3 is 13 amino acids. The CDR3 DNA follows: TGTGCCAGTACATCGGGCCTCGGTGGCGAGCAGTACTTC. It yields the protein CASTSGLGGEQYF. The complete variable domain, with remaining parts taken from reference TRBV19 and TRBJ2-7, reads DGGITQSPKYLFRKEGQNVTLSCEQNLNHDAMYWYRQDPGQGLRLIYYSQIVNDFQKGDIAEGYSVSREKKESFPLTVTSAQKNPTAFYLCASTSGLGGEQYFGPGTRLTVT.

The J gene is TRBJ1-1, the V gene TRBV12-3 or TRBV12-4, with a tentative D call TRBD1 (6 bases). The CDR3 is 15 amino acids. Trimming left V 2 bases short and J 5 bases short, with 15 bases between. CDR3 in amino acids: CASSLNPGRGTEAFF. In DNA, the CDR3 is TGTGCCAGCAGTTTAAATCCAGGGAGGGGGACTGAAGCTTTCTTT.

The V and J genes are TRBV20-1 and TRBJ2-3; TRBD2 matches 8 bases. There are 15 residues in the CDR3. Trimming at V came to 0 bases and at J to 4 bases, leaving 6 bases not matched to a gene. Germline lookup yields CDR1 DFQATT and CDR2 SNEGSKA (reference sequence). The CDR3 sequence: CSARDPGGHADTQYF. The CDR3 coding sequence is TGCAGTGCTAGAGACCCGGGGGGGCACGCAGATACGCAGTATTTT.

The CDR3: CASSYAYPDRADTDTQYF. The CDR3, as DNA: TGTGCCAGCAGTTACGCCTACCCAGACAGGGCAGACACAGATACGCAGTATTTT. V gene TRBV6-5 combines with J gene TRBJ2-3, with 7 nucleotides matching TRBD1. Germline V gives CDR1 MNHEY, CDR2 SVGAGI. The CDR3 extends over 18 amino acids. The V gene end was trimmed by 2 bases and the J gene end by 2 bases; junction bases not matched to a gene: 13.

The chain combines TRBV7-2 with TRBJ1-2; TRBD1 matches 9 bases. The CDR3 extends over 18 amino acids. The germline V gene encodes CDR1 SGHTA and CDR2 FQGNSA. Trimming at V came to 4 bases and at J to 4 bases, leaving 16 bases not matched to a gene. CDR3 sequence (DNA): TGTGCCAGCAGCTCTGGGACATCGGGACAGGGAGGGATCTATGGCTACACCTTC. This codes for CASSSGTSGQGGIYGYTF.

This clonotype was observed a handful of times. V usage is TRBV2 and J usage is TRBJ2-5; no reliable D call. Germline lookup yields CDR1 SNHLY and CDR2 FYNNEI. There are 12 residues in the CDR3. V shed 7 bases and J shed 5 bases, with 11 bases lying between them. The CDR3: CASIRTEETQYF. The CDR3 DNA is TGTGCCAGCATCAGGACGGAGGAGACCCAGTACTTC.

CDR3 in amino acids: CASSVGDSAKNIQYF. In DNA form, the CDR3 reads TGTGCCAGCAGCGTAGGAGACAGTGCCAAAAACATTCAGTACTTC. The chain links TRBV9 to TRBJ2-4; D perhaps matches TRBD1 (5 bases). From germline, CDR1 is SGDLS and CDR2 YYNGEE. The CDR3 is 15 amino acids. Deletions cut 0 bases from V and 1 base from J, with 8 bases between.

This sequence joins TRBV12-3 or TRBV12-4 and TRBJ2-1; 7 positions agree with TRBD2. The CDR3 is made up of 15 amino acids. V shed 8 bases and J 3 bases; nucleotides not matched to a gene: 10. CDR3 bases: TGTGCCAGCGATACCGGGGGGACCCTCTACAATGAGCAGTTCTTC. Translated: CASDTGGTLYNEQFF.

The chain is built from TRBV6-6 and TRBJ1-1, with D perhaps matching TRBD1 (5 bases). The germline CDR1 and CDR2 sequences are MNHNY and SVGAGI (reference sequence). Trimming cost V 8 bases and J 3 bases, with 16 bases left between them. This CDR3 is 14 amino acids long. CDR3 sequence reads: CASGAPEADTEAFF. As DNA, the CDR3 is TGTGCCAGCGGGGCACCTGAGGCGGACACTGAAGCTTTCTTT.

A few counts support this clonotype. V is TRBV24-1 and J is TRBJ1-4; D not certain. Looked up from germline, CDR1 is KGHDR and CDR2 is SFDVKD. CDR3 length equals 13 residues. Trimming left V 12 bases short and J 6 bases short, with 16 bases between. In DNA, the CDR3 is TGTGCCTCCGGCGACATTCTAGATGAAAAACTGTTTTTT. Its protein is CASGDILDEKLFF.

This clonotype was picked up a small number of times. The chain has TRBV7-2 and TRBJ2-3; D is uncertain. V was cut by 5 bases and J by 6 bases, with 15 bases left in between. The CDR3 extends over 14 amino acids. Germline V gene lookup returns CDR1 SGHTA and CDR2 FQGNSA. The CDR3 DNA sequence: TGTGCCAGCAGCGGACCTTCTCAGCTCGATACGCAGTATTTT. Its translation is CASSGPSQLDTQYF.

The chain recombines TRBV7-8 with TRBJ1-2; D remains unclear. Looked up from germline, CDR1 is SGHVS and CDR2 is FQNEAQ. The germline V and J ends were trimmed by 5 bases and 1 base, with 11 bases remaining between them. The CDR3 consists of 14 residues. The CDR3 bases are TGTGCCAGCAGCCCAGCGTGGGGTAACTATGGCTACACCTTC. Residues: CASSPAWGNYGYTF.

This chain uses TRBV3-1 with TRBJ1-2, with D unclear. V lost 1 base to trimming and J lost 5 bases, with 23 bases between them. This CDR3 has 18 residues. The V gene's germline CDR1 is LGHDT and CDR2 YNNKEL (reference sequence). CDR3 residues: CASSQGRRRFEPTYGYTF. In nucleotides, the CDR3 is TGTGCCAGCAGCCAAGGGAGGAGACGTTTCGAACCGACATATGGCTACACCTTC.

This chain uses TRBV27 with TRBJ2-1, with 9 bases that match TRBD1. The CDR3 has 16 residues. V was clipped by 0 bases and J by 5 bases; unmatched bases: 5. Per the germline V gene, CDR1 is MNHEY and CDR2 is SMNVEV (reference sequence). The CDR3 loop reads CASSLSWRQGDNEQFF. The CDR3 DNA follows: TGTGCCAGCAGTTTATCGTGGAGACAGGGGGACAATGAGCAGTTCTTC.

The chain has TRBV28 and TRBJ2-5; no definite D call. The CDR3 length is 13 residues. Trimming cost V 9 bases and J 7 bases, with 18 bases left between them. The germline CDR1 and CDR2 sequences are MDHEN and SYDVKM. In nucleotides, the CDR3 is TGTGCCAGTATAGGCTGGGCCGTAGGGACCCAGTACTTC. Protein sequence: CASIGWAVGTQYF.

This chain joins TRBV13 and TRBJ2-7; possibly TRBD1 for D (6 bases). The V and J ends lost 5 bases and 2 bases respectively, with 16 bases between them. CDR1 is PRHDT, CDR2 FYEKMQ, per germline (reference sequence). CDR3 size: 15 residues. The CDR3 DNA is TGTGCCAGCAGCCGATACAGGGATCTAACCTACGAGCAGTACTTC. Translated: CASSRYRDLTYEQYF.

Regarding this clonotype: At one end the junction does not follow the germline gene, possibly because of a read error. The CDR3 spells CVSSLVGDFGYTF. The CDR3 DNA sequence: TGTGTCAGCAGCTTGGTTGGGGACTTTGGCTACACCTTC. This chain links TRBV5-6 with TRBJ1-2; a weak D match, TRBD1 (5 bases). The germline gives CDR1 SGHDT, CDR2 YYEEEE. The CDR3 runs 13 residues. The entire variable domain, with the rest obtained from reference TRBV5-6 and TRBJ1-2, is as follows: DAGVTQSPTHLIKTRGQQVTLRCSPKSGHDTVSWYQQALGQGPQFIFQYYEEEERQRGNFPDRFSGHQFPNYSSELNVNALLLGDSALYLCVSSLVGDFGYTFGSGTRLTVV.

This chain links TRBV29-1 with TRBJ1-1; perhaps TRBD1 as D (5 bases). The CDR3 has 12 residues. Deletions cut 7 bases from V and 10 bases from J, with 19 bases between. CDR1 SQVTM and CDR2 ANQGSEA come from the germline V gene. The CDR3 nucleotides read TGCAGCGCCTGGGGGATACGAATGGGAGCTTTCTTT. Translating it yields CSAWGIRMGAFF. Supplemented by reference TRBV29-1 and TRBJ1-1, the full variable domain reads SAVISQKPSRDICQRGTSLTIQCQVDSQVTMMFWYRQQPGQSLTLIATANQGSEATYESGFVIDKFPISRPNLTFSTLTVSNMSPEDSSIYLCSAWGIRMGAFFGQGTRLTVV.

CDR3 nucleotides: TGTGCCAGCAGCTTAGGCGGCGCCCTCGAGGGAAATACGCAGTATTTT. This gives the protein CASSLGGALEGNTQYF. The chain uses TRBV7-3 and TRBJ2-3, with D possibly TRBD2 on 5 matching bases. The CDR3 extends over 16 amino acids. Trimming removed 2 bases at V and 7 bases at J, with 19 bases between. Germline loops: CDR1 SGHTA, CDR2 FQGTGA.

The V gene is TRBV12-3 or TRBV12-4, the J gene TRBJ2-2, with no clear D. This CDR3 contains 13 residues. The ends were cut back, 1 base at V and 8 bases at J, with 8 bases in the middle. The CDR3 here is CASSLDLGGELFF. The CDR3 DNA sequence: TGTGCCAGCAGTTTAGATCTGGGAGGGGAGCTGTTTTTT.

The chain joins TRBV20-1 to TRBJ1-2, with no clear D. CDR3 length: 11 residues. With 3 bases removed from V and 9 bases from J, the gap between germline ends came to 11 bases. Germline V CDR1 and CDR2: DFQATT, SNEGSKA (reference sequence). CDR3 sequence reads: CSASPTRSYTF. The CDR3 nucleotides are TGCAGTGCTAGTCCGACAAGAAGCTACACCTTC.

V is TRBV11-2 and J is TRBJ2-5, with 11 bases matching TRBD1. The CDR3 length is 15 residues. J gave up 5 bases and V 5 bases, and 7 bases lay outside the gene matches. CDR1 is SGHAT and CDR2 is FQNNGV in the germline V gene. CDR3 in amino acids: CASSVGTGGRETQYF. The DNA of the CDR3 is TGTGCCAGCAGCGTCGGGACAGGGGGTAGGGAGACCCAGTACTTC.

This sequence joins TRBV20-1 and TRBJ1-4; D gene unclear. Germline V CDR1 and CDR2: DFQATT, SNEGSKA (reference sequence). This CDR3 has 14 amino acids. The germline V and J ends were trimmed by 3 bases and 0 bases, with 8 bases remaining between them. CDR3 in DNA: TGCAGTGCTAGTCGGCAGGCAACTAATGAAAAACTGTTTTTT. It specifies CSASRQATNEKLFF.